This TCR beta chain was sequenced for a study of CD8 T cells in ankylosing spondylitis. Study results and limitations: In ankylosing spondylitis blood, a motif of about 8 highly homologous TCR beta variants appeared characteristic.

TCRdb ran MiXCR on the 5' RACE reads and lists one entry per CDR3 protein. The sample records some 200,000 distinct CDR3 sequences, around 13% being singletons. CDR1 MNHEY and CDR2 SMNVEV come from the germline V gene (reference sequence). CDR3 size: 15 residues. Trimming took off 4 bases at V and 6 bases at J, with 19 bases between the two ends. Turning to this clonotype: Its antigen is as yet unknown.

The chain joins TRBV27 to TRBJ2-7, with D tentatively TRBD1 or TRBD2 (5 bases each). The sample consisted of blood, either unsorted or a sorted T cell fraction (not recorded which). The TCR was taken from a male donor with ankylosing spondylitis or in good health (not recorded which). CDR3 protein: CASSSRDPVLGEQYF. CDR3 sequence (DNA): TGTGCCAGCAGTTCCCGGGACCCTGTTCTGGGCGAGCAGTACTTC.